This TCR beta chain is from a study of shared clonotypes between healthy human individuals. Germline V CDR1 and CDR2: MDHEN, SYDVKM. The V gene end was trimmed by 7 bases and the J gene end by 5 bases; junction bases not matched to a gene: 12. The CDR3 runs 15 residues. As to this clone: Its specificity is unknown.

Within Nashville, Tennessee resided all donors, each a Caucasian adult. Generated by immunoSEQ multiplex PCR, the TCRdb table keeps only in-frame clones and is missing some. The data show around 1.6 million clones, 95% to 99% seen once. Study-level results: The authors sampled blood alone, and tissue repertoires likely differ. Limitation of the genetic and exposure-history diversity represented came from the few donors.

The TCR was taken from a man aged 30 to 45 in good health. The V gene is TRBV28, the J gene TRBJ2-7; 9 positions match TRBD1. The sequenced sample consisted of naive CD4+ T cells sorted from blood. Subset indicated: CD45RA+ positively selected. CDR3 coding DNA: TGTGCCAGCAATGATAACAGGGGGCGCAGGAACGAGCAGTACTTC. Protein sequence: CASNDNRGRRNEQYF.